This T cell receptor beta chain was documented in a study of tissue T cells after allogeneic stem cell transplantation. This clone was picked up a small number of times. Its antigen is not identified. The listed genes are named as in mouse. The read falls 1 residue short of the CDR3 end, and the missing part is taken from the germline J gene. Time point defined: mouse harvest day 7 after allogeneic transplant. Mouse grafts combined 10^7 T-cell-depleted bone marrow cells with 10^6 splenic CD5+ T cells. B6 (H2b) cells into BALB/c (H2d) mice; tissues taken at day 7 or 14. Germline loops: CDR1 KGHPV, CDR2 FQNQEV (reference sequence). The junction had 6 bases not matched to a gene; V was cut back by 2 bases and J by 6 bases. This CDR3 region has 15 residues. Findings and caveats of the study: Sampling depth was limited, and the cohort was small and clinically varied.

Survey-depth TCRbeta CDR3 sequencing reported V/J genes and productive frequencies. The protocol was immunoSEQ multiplex PCR, while the TCRdb copy is restricted to in-frame clones and leaves out a portion. The profile shows around 7,500 clones, about 50% of them singletons. The sample taken for sequencing was gut tissue. This TCR was sampled from a female BALB/c mouse given C57BL/6 T cells with graft-versus-host disease after an allogeneic hematopoietic cell transplant. V and J are TRBV26 and TRBJ2-3; 9 nucleotides line up with TRBD2. CDR3 bases read: TGTGCCAGCAGTCTGCAGACTGGGGGAGCTGAAACGCTGTAT. Protein sequence: CASSLQTGGAETLY. The whole CDR3 sequence reads CASSLQTGGAETLYF.